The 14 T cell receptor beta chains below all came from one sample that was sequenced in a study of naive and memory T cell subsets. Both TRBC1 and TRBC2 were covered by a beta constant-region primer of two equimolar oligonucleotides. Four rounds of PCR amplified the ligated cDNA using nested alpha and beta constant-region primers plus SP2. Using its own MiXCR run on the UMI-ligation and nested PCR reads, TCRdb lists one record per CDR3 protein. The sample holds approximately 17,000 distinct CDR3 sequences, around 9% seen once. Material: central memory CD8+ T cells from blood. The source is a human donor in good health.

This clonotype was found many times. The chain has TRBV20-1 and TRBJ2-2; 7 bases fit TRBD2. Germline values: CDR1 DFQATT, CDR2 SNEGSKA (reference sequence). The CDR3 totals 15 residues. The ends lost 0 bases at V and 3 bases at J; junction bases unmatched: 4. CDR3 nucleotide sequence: TGCAGTGCTAGAGATGGGGGAGGGGACACCGGGGAGCTGTTTTTT. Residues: CSARDGGGDTGELFF.

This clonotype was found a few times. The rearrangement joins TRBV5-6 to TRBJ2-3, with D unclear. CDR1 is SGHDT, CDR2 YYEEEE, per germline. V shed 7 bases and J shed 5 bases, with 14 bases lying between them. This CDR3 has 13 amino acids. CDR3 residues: CASELGIGDTQYF. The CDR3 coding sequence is TGTGCCAGCGAACTTGGAATAGGAGATACGCAGTATTTT.

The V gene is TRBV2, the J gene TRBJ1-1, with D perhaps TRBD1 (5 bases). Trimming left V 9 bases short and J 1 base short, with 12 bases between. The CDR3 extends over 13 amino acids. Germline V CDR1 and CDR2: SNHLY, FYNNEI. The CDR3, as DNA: TGTGCCAGTTCGGGACCGTCGAACACTGAAGCTTTCTTT. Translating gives CASSGPSNTEAFF.

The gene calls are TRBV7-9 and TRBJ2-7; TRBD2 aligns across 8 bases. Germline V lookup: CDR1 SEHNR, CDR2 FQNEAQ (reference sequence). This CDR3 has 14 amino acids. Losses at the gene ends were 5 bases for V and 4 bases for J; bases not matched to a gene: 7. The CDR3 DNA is TGTGCCAGCAGCCCAGGACTAGCTTTGTACGAGCAGTACTTC. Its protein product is CASSPGLALYEQYF.

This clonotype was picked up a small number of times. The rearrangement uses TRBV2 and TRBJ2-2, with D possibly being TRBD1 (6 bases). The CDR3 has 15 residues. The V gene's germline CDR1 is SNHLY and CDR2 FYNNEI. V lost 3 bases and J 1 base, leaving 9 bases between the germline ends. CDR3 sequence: CASSDGGQNTGELFF. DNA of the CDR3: TGTGCCAGCAGTGATGGGGGACAGAACACCGGGGAGCTGTTTTTT.

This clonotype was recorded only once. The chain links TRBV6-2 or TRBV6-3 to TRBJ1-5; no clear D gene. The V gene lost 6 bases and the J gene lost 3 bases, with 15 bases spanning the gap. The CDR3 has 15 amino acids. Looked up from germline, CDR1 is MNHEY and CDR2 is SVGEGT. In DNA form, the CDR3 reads TGTGCCAGCAGCCGACCGGAATATAACAATCAGCCCCAGCATTTT. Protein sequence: CASSRPEYNNQPQHF.

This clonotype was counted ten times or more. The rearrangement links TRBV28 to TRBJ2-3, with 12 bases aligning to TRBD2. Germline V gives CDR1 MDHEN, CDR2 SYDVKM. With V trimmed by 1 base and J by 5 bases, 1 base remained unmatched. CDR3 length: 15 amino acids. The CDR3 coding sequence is TGTGCCAGCAGTTTATCGGGACTAGCGGGAGATACGCAGTATTTT. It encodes CASSLSGLAGDTQYF.

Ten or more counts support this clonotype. CDR3 loop: CASSATAYEQYF. CDR3 in DNA: TGTGCCAGCAGCGCGACAGCCTACGAGCAGTACTTC. The V call is TRBV12-3 or TRBV12-4, the J call TRBJ2-7; tentatively, D is TRBD1 (5 bases). This CDR3 is 12 amino acids long. Trimming stripped 6 bases from V and 2 bases from J, with 8 bases between.

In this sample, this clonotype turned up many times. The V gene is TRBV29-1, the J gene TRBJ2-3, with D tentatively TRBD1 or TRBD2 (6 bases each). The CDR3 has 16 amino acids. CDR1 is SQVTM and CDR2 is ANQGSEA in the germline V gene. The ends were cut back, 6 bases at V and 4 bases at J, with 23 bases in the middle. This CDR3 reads CSVGGLMARTADTQYF. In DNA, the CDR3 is TGCAGCGTAGGGGGGTTAATGGCCCGCACTGCAGATACGCAGTATTTT.

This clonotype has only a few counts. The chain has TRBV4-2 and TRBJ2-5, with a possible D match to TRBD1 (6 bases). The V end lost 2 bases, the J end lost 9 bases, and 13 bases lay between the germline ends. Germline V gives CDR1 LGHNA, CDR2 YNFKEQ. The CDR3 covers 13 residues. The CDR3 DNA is TGTGCCAGCAGCCAAACGCTCGACAGGCCCCAGTACTTC. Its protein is CASSQTLDRPQYF.

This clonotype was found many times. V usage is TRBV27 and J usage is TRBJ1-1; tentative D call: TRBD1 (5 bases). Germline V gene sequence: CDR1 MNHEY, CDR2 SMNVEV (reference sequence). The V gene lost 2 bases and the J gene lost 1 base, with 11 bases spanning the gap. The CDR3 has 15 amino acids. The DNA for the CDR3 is TGTGCCAGCAGTTTAACTCCCAGGGCGAACACTGAAGCTTTCTTT. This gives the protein CASSLTPRANTEAFF.

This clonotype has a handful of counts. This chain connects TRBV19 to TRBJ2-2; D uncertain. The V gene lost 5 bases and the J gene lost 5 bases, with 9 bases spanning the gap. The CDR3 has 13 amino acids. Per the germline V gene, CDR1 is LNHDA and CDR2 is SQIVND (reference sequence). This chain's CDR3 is CASSFTETGELFF. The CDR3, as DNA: TGTGCCAGTAGTTTCACAGAGACCGGGGAGCTGTTTTTT. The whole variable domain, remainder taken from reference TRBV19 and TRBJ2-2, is DGGITQSPKYLFRKEGQNVTLSCEQNLNHDAMYWYRQDPGQGLRLIYYSQIVNDFQKGDIAEGYSVSREKKESFPLTVTSAQKNPTAFYLCASSFTETGELFFGEGSRLTVL.

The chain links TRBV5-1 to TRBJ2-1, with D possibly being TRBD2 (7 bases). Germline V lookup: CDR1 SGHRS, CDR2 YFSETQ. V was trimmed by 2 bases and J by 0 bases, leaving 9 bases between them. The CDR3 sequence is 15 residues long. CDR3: CASSFRGASYNEQFF. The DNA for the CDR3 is TGCGCCAGCAGCTTCCGGGGGGCCTCCTACAATGAGCAGTTCTTC.

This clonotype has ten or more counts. The CDR3 spells CSAITPGEGYGYTF. The CDR3 DNA sequence: TGCAGTGCTATCACGCCCGGGGAGGGCTATGGCTACACCTTC. This chain uses TRBV20-1 with TRBJ1-2; D not resolved. With 4 bases removed from V and 4 bases from J, the gap between germline ends came to 16 bases. CDR3 length: 14 residues. Germline assignment: CDR1 DFQATT and CDR2 SNEGSKA (reference sequence).